This TCR beta chain was recovered during a study of blood T cell repertoires in COVID-19. Study information: Sources were T cells, B-cell-depleted T cells, or PBMCs; the material itself was cDNA or gDNA.

Produced via immunoSEQ multiplex PCR; TCRdb's table is partial and in-frame only. The sample includes a few hundred thousand clones, 83% seen only once; the top ten take less than 7.5%. Sequenced material: peripheral blood. This TCR derives from a woman in her fifties or sixties with acute or convalescent COVID-19.

The CDR3 region has the DNA TGCGCCAGCATCGAGGCCGGCGGGGGGGCCTCAGATACGCAGTATTTT. Translated: CASIEAGGGASDTQYF. The V and J genes are TRBV10-2 and TRBJ2-3; 9 bases map to TRBD2. The V gene end was trimmed by 7 bases and the J gene end by 4 bases; junction bases not matched to a gene: 12. The length of the CDR3 is 16 residues. Germline loops: CDR1 WSHSY, CDR2 SAAADI.